This T cell receptor (beta chain) was recovered during a study of blood T cell repertoires in COVID-19 (dated by TCRdb to 2018 to 2020). In terms of the full investigation: Samples from collaborators originated in the United States, Italy and Spain and spanned both the acute and convalescent phases of COVID-19. A freely available public database, intended as a resource for researchers studying the immune response to SARS-CoV-2, is where the repertoires were released. The material from the prospective study consisted of cDNA or gDNA derived from T cells, B-cell-depleted T cells, or PBMCs. The samples were drawn from two sources: the first 160 participants of the ongoing ImmuneRACE study, and 950 to 1,500 subjects contributed by 6 global collaborators. Where available, HLA class I and class II types were obtained from metadata supplied by the sample provider rather than from assay-based typing. The dataset comprised deeply sampled blood TCRbeta repertoires from subjects exposed to, actively infected with, or recovered from COVID-19. A de-identified subject ID, COVID-19 status, age in years and sex were almost always included in the sample metadata. Overall study results and their limits: The amount of clinical and demographic metadata varied by source and participant and was provided uncurated.

TCRbeta CDR3 regions were amplified from genomic DNA using the immunoSEQ Assay, a bias-controlled multiplex PCR. In the source study's methods: The number of nucleated cells in each sample was estimated from the amplification of reference gene primers within the assay. To quantify the absolute abundance of each unique TCRbeta CDR3 rearrangement, sequence reads were collapsed and filtered. For each sample, productive Simpson clonality was calculated as the square root of Simpson's diversity index across productive rearrangements. TCRdb mirrors the immuneACCESS table, restricted to in-frame sequences. Some clones are absent from its copies; in checked studies, under half trace to an unresolved V gene, and the reason for the others is unknown. The V and J calls and clone size come from that table; D and trimming were worked out from the DNA. Counted in this sample were nearly 80,000 clones; 84% of them appeared once. The ten largest clones represent 3% to 4.5% of the sample.

V is clipped by 1 base and J by 0 bases, and the sequence between their germline boundaries is 10 bases long. The CDR3 numbers 15 residues from cysteine through phenylalanine. Only the CDR3 region is kept as DNA, spanning 45 bases read in frame from base 1. For CDR1 and CDR2, the germline V gene lists SGHVS and FNYEAQ. Regarding this clone: What antigen it recognizes has not been identified. The record has no base qualities; no much larger clone is one base away.

The collaborating institutions used their own protocols to collect whole blood in K2EDTA tubes. For TCRbeta analysis, collaborator samples were shipped as frozen whole blood, as isolated PBMCs, or as DNA extracted from either sample type. The source is a man aged 45-65 years with acute or convalescent COVID-19. The V gene is TRBV7-6 and the J gene is TRBJ2-7; the D gene assignment is ambiguous. Sequencing used peripheral blood. This receptor carries the CDR3 CASSLGHPSSYEQYF. The nucleotides are TGTGCCAGCAGCTTAGGCCACCCTAGCTCCTACGAGCAGTACTTC.